This T cell receptor (beta chain) comes out of a study of cytomegalovirus exposure and HLA in healthy donors (dated by TCRdb to about 2017). Broadly, across the study: An earlier analysis of more than 550 of the donors reported approximately 260 Gb of sequence data and 95 million to 120 million unique TCR beta sequences obtained from about 180 million T cells. About 320 gigabases of sequencing data and 78 million or so unique TCR sequences were included in an early release covering over 600 HLA-typed donors. The genetic ancestry cluster associated with self-reported Caucasian donors included around 76% of the roughly 390 genotyped donors. The study aimed to test whether cataloging public T cell receptors could reveal signatures of past pathogen exposure. The T cell repertoires of 670 or so subjects were profiled by immunosequencing and related to cytomegalovirus serostatus. A separate validation cohort of roughly 130 different subjects was used in addition to the approximately 670-subject first cohort. The study combined high-throughput TCR immunosequencing, statistical association of individual TCRs with disease status, and machine learning to predict cytomegalovirus infection status. A later analysis re-examined previously published TCR beta repertoires from over 500 donors and added high-resolution HLA genotyping to investigate patterns of TCR occurrence. In the later analysis, no new phenotypic data were used to find candidate immune exposures; instead, reliance was placed on TCR beta sequences and their occurrence across donors. To decide whether each TCR beta V gene segment behaved as functional or pseudogenic, an earlier analysis of nearly 600 of the donors relied on high-throughput TCR beta sequencing. Donor age, sex, ethnicity and CMV serostatus were compiled together with the repertoire data. In a later genetic analysis, genome-wide SNP genotypes for about 55% of the roughly 670 donors were used, and that subset was treated as a discovery cohort. All discovery cohort repertoires had been generated on a single sequencing platform. Class I and class II HLA loci were covered by the typing at four-digit resolution. The number of donors typed differed by locus, with 629-630 for A, B, C, DRB1 and DQB1, 522 for DQA1, approximately 580 for DPA1, and under 490 for DPB1. A handful of DR-DQ haplotypes were handled as single units for association and clustering because linkage in the cohort was strong. Across around 400 genotyped donors of the cohort, an average of approximately 200,000 unique TCR beta nucleotide sequences per donor were sequenced, and roughly a sixth of those sequences were non-productive. Study-level results and caveats: The only immune exposure information available for the cohort was CMV serostatus. According to a later genetic analysis, donors in an Asian-associated ancestry cluster had fewer N-insertions in productive TCRs than the approximately 670-donor mean. A group of highly shared sequence variants was considered likely to be a technical artifact of the sequencing pipeline. In a later analysis, several top co-occurrence clusters were reported to appear linked to parvovirus B19, influenza, CMV and Epstein-Barr virus. In this cohort, only TCR beta chains were sequenced, and detectable features were limited by the absence of alpha or paired-chain data. The authors suggested that the approach could potentially be extended to other disease states and immunological phenotypes. Specific HLA alleles were associated with 15,000 to 20,000 TCR beta sequences at a false discovery rate of 0.05 in a later analysis. A total of about 150 TCR beta chains were listed by the study as associated with cytomegalovirus. Presence/absence analyses assumed roughly uniform sequencing depth across donors, an assumption that may not hold. The 87-base-pair reads could not distinguish some IMGT-functional V segments, including TRBV6-2 and TRBV6-3, so those segments were excluded. In a later genetic analysis, a missense DCLRE1C variant was associated with V-gene and J-gene trimming of TCR beta chains, and the association was replicated in an independent cohort. A further reported finding was that TCR beta sequences accurately predicted the HLA-A and HLA-B alleles for most subjects in the first cohort. Over 15 rarely observed V segments, including chromosome 9 orphons, were excluded from the earlier analysis of just under 600 of the donors because counts were too low. Because HLA typing was missing for some donors at each locus, association tests included only the typed subset. Correlated functional status among segregating V segments might be attributable to linkage disequilibrium, but an unknown experimental factor could not be ruled out. Compared with equally common non-associated chains, HLA-associated TCR beta chains in a later analysis were more clonally expanded and had lower generation probabilities. When HLA alleles, especially DR and DQ, strongly co-occurred, attributing TCR associations to individual alleles was difficult. While some public TCRs were present in many individuals, most TCR sequences turned up only very rarely across donors. A later analysis found that most CMV-associated TCR beta chains appeared HLA-restricted, with HLA associations seemingly driven largely by CMV exposure. In an earlier analysis of approximately 600 of the donors, most TCR beta V segments were observed in productive rearrangements about 87% or about 30% of the time, broadly matching IMGT annotations. According to a later analysis, TCR association rates differed among HLA loci, with DRB1 alleles showing the most associated TCRs and HLA-C alleles showing the fewest. In both the original and validation cohorts, the classifier was reported to diagnose cytomegalovirus status with high specificity and sensitivity. In vitro tests confirmed that three of the cytomegalovirus-associated TCR beta chains recognize cytomegalovirus antigens.

The cohort was made up of approximately 700 healthy bone marrow donors. Cohort members were all nominally healthy when sampled, although unrecorded immune exposures were likely present. The donor tested CMV seronegative and was one of the 352 seronegative cohort members. A peripheral blood sample was provided by each donor, and peripheral blood mononuclear cells were used for TCR beta sequencing. The Qiagen DNeasy Blood Extraction Kit was used to extract genomic DNA from the blood cell samples. Libraries were built with the immunoSEQ multiplex PCR assay. For the multiplex PCR, a mixture combining 60 forward primers for TCR Vbeta segments and 13 reverse primers for TCR Jbeta segments was used. The CDR3 region of rearranged TCR beta genes was amplified from genomic DNA by a multiplex PCR assay. Amplified TCR beta libraries were sequenced as 87-base-pair reads on the Illumina HiSeq System. In the authors' own workflow: A later analysis tallied 75 million to 95 million unique TCR beta chains across the 610 or so repertoires, and approximately 12 million of those chains were shared by two or more donors. Raw reads were error-corrected and collapsed into unique sequences with a nearest-neighbor algorithm that merged closely related sequences to remove PCR and sequencing errors. To assign V, D and J gene segments, CDR3 sequences were aligned to IMGT reference sequences. Each retained sequence needed at least a six-nucleotide match to both a V gene segment and a J gene segment. A rearrangement counted as productive if the CDR3 had no stop codons and remained in frame with V and J, and every other rearrangement counted as non-productive. CDR3 was defined according to IMGT convention as the region running from the second conserved V-encoded cysteine to the conserved J-encoded phenylalanine. The earlier analysis of 587 of the donors excluded any sequence lacking an unambiguous match to a single V gene segment. An earlier analysis of fewer than 650 of the donors classified V segments as functional when productive rearrangements were above 56.7% and as segregating when the standard deviation between donors was above 5%. A statistical classification framework was built to diagnose cytomegalovirus status from the catalog of TCR beta chain sequences. In a later analysis, V and J genes were assigned by comparing TCR nucleotide sequences against IMGT/GENE-DB human TR gene sequences. In a later analysis, CDR3 sequences and most-parsimonious VDJ recombination scenarios were assigned using the TCRdist pipeline. In a later analysis, every TCR beta chain was defined by the combination of its CDR3 amino acid sequence and its V-gene family, and reads without a unique V-gene family were dropped. As a way to deal with suspected cross-contamination and a sequencing artifact, a later analysis dropped 450 to 700 nucleotide sequences that were highly shared and had low generation probability. In a later analysis, a clonal expansion index was calculated for each public chain from normalized within-repertoire ranks of inferred template counts. In a later analysis, generation probabilities were computed with a VDJ recombination model fitted to out-of-frame rearrangements, and the resulting probabilities were checked against IGoR. A later analysis scored TCR-TCR, TCR-HLA and TCR-CMV co-occurrence with hypergeometric tests, applying a repertoire-size bias correction to TCR pairs. A later analysis estimated false discovery rates by permuting HLA or CMV assignments 20 times. In a later analysis, co-occurring TCRs were grouped using DBSCAN, with TCRdist sequence similarity added in when clustering inside HLA-allele-positive subsets. Repertoires with fewer than 30,000 or more than 120,000 public chains were left out of co-occurrence clustering, as were a few repertoires with anomalous nucleotide sharing. TCRdb holds this immuneACCESS table with in-frame rearrangements only. Some clones are missing; in checked studies, unresolved V genes explain under half, and the rest has no known cause. V, J and clone size reflect that table, while D and trimming were determined from the DNA. For this sample the table gives roughly 100,000 clones, of which over 80% were detected only once. The biggest ten clones account for just over 2.5% of the sample.

According to the germline V gene, CDR1 reads SGHTA and CDR2 reads FQGNSA. Trimming at the junction amounts to 5 bases on V and 1 base on J, and the germline ends lie 21 bases apart. Spanning cysteine to phenylalanine, the CDR3 consists of 17 amino acids. Of the read, only the CDR3 DNA is kept; its 51 bases are in frame from base 1. With respect to this clone: Its antigen remains undetermined. Nothing much larger sits one base from this clone, and base qualities are not available.

Sequencing used PBMCs. This receptor was obtained from a man in his forties in good health and CMV-seronegative. The chain couples TRBV7-2 to TRBJ2-7; TRBD1 is perhaps the D gene, given 5 matching bases. The CDR3 here reads CASSRQAGLEGSYEQYF. The bases read TGTGCCAGCAGCCGGCAAGCAGGGCTAGAAGGGTCCTACGAGCAGTACTTC. Reference TRBV7-2 and TRBJ2-7 proteins supply the regions before and after the CDR3; the full variable domain is: GAGVSQSPSNKVTEKGKDVELRCDPISGHTALYWYRQSLGQGLEFLIYFQGNSAPDKSGLPSDRFSAERTGGSVSTLTIQRTQQEDSAVYLCASSRQAGLEGSYEQYFGPGTRLTVT.